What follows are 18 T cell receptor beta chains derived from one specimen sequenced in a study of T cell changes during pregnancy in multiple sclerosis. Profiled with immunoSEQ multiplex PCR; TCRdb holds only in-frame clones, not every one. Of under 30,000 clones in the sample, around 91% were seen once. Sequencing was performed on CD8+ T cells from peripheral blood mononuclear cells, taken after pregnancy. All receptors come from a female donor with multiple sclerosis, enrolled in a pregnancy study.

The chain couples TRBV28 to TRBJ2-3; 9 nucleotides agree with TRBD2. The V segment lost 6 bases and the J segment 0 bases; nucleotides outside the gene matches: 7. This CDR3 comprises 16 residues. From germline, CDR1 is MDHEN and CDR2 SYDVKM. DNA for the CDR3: TGTGCCAGCAGCCATGGCGCGGGAGGGAGCACAGATACGCAGTATTTT. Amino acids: CASSHGAGGSTDTQYF. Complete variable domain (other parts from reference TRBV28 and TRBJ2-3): DVKVTQSSRYLVKRTGEKVFLECVQDMDHENMFWYRQDPGLGLRLIYFSYDVKMKEKGDIPEGYSVSREKKERFSLILESASTNQTSMYLCASSHGAGGSTDTQYFGPGTRLTVL.

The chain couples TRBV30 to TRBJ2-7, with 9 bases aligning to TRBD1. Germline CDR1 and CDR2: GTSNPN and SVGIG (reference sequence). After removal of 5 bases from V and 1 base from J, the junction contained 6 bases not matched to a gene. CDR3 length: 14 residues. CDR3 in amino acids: CAWSWTGASYEQYF. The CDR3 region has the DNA TGTGCCTGGTCGTGGACAGGGGCGTCCTACGAGCAGTACTTC. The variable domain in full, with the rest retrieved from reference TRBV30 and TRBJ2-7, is SQTIHQWPATLVQPVGSPLSLECTVEGTSNPNLYWYRQAAGRGLQLLFYSVGIGQISSEVPQNLSASRPQDRQFILSSKKLLLSDSGFYLCAWSWTGASYEQYFGPGTRLTVT.

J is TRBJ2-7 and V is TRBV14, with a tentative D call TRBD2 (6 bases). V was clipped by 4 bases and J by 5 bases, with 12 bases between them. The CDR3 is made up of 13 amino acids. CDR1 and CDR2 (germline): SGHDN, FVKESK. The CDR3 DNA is TGTGCCAGCAGCCTACGGGAGAGCGACGAGCAGTACTTC. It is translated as CASSLRESDEQYF.

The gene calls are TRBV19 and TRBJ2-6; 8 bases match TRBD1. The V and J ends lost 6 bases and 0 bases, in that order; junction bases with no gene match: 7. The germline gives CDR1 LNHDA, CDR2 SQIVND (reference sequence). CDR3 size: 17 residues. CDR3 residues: CASRAGTGYSGANVLTF. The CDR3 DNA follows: TGTGCCAGTAGAGCCGGGACAGGTTACTCTGGGGCCAACGTCCTGACTTTC. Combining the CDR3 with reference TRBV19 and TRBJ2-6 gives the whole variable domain DGGITQSPKYLFRKEGQNVTLSCEQNLNHDAMYWYRQDPGQGLRLIYYSQIVNDFQKGDIAEGYSVSREKKESFPLTVTSAQKNPTAFYLCASRAGTGYSGANVLTFGAGSRLTVL.

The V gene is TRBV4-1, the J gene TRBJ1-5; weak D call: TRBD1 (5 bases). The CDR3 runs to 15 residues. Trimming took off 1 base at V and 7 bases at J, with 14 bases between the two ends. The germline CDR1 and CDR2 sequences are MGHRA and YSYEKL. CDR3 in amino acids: CASSQVGREGQPQHF. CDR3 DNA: TGCGCCAGCAGCCAAGTCGGCAGGGAAGGACAGCCCCAGCATTTT.

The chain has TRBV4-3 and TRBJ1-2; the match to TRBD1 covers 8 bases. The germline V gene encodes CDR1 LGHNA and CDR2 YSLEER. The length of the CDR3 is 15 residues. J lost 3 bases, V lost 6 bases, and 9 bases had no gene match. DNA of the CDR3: TGCGCCAGCAGTCATACAGGGGGAGCCCACTATGGCTACACCTTC. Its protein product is CASSHTGGAHYGYTF.

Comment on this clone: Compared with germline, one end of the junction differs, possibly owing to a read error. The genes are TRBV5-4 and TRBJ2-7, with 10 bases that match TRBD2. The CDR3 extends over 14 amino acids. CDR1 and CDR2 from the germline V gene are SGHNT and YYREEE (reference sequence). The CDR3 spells CASSQASGGFEQYF. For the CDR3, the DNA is TGCGCCAGCAGCCAAGCTAGCGGGGGTTTCGAGCAGTACTTC.

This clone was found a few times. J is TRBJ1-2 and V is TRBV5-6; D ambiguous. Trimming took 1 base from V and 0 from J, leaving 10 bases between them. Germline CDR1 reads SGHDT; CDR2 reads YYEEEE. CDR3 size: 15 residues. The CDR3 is CASSLWGDSNYGYTF. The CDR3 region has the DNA TGTGCCAGCAGCTTGTGGGGAGATTCTAACTATGGCTACACCTTC.

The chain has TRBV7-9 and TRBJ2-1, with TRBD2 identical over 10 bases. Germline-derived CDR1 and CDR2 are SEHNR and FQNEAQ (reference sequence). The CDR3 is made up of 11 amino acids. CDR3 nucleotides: TGTGCTAGCGAGCGGGAGGGTACCGAGTTCTTC. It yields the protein CASEREGTEFF.

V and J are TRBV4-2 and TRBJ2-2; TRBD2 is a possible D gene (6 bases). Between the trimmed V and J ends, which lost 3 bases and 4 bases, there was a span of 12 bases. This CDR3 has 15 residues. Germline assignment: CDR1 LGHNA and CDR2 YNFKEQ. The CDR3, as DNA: TGTGCCAGCAGCCAGGGACTGGAAGCCACCGGGGAGCTGTTTTTT. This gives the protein CASSQGLEATGELFF.

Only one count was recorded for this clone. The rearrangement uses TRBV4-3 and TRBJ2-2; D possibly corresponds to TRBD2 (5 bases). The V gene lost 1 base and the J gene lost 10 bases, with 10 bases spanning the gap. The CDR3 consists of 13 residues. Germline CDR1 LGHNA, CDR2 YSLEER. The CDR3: CASSQVGGLELFF. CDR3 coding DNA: TGCGCCAGCAGCCAAGTAGGCGGGTTGGAGCTGTTTTTT.

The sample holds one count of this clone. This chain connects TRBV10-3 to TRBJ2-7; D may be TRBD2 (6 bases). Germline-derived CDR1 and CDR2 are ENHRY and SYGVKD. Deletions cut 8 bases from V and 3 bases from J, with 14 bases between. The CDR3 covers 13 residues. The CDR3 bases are TGTGCCATCGGAACTAGCACGTTCTACGAGCAGTACTTC. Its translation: CAIGTSTFYEQYF.

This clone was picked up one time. In DNA, the CDR3 is TGCGCCAGCAGCTTATTCGATAGTACAGATACGCAGTATTTT. Translated, it gives CASSLFDSTDTQYF. The chain combines TRBV5-1 with TRBJ2-3; D gene ambiguous. The length of the CDR3 is 14 residues. The V and J ends lost 2 bases and 3 bases respectively, with 10 bases between them. CDR1 is SGHRS, CDR2 YFSETQ, per germline.

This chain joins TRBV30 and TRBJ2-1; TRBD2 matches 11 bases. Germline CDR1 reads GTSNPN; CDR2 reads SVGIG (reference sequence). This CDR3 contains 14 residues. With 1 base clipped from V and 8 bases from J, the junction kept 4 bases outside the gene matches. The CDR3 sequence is CAWSALAGVDEQFF. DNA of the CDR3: TGTGCCTGGAGTGCACTAGCGGGAGTCGATGAGCAGTTCTTC.

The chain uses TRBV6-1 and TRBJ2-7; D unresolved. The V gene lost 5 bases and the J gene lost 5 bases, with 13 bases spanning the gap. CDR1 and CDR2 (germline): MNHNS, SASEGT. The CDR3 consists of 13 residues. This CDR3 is CASSRVYSNEQYF. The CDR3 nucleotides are TGTGCCAGCAGTCGAGTTTATTCGAACGAGCAGTACTTC.

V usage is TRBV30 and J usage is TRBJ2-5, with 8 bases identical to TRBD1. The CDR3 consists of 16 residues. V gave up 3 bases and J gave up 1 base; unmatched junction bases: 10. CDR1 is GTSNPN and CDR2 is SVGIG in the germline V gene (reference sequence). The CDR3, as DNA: TGTGCCTGGAGCTTGGGAACAGGGGGGCTCCAAGAGACCCAGTACTTC. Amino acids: CAWSLGTGGLQETQYF.

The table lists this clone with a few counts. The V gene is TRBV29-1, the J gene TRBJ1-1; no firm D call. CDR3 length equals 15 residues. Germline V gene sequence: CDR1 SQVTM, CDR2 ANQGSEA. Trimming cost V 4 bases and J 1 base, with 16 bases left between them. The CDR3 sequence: CSVVGSFGRNTEAFF. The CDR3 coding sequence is TGCAGCGTTGTCGGGTCCTTCGGGAGGAACACTGAAGCTTTCTTT.

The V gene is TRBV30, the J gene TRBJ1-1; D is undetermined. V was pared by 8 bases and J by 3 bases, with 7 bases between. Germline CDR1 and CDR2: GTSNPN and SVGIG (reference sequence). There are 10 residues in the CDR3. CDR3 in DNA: TGTGCCGTGGGCGACACTGAAGCTTTCTTT. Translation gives CAVGDTEAFF.